This T cell receptor beta chain was documented in a study of T-cell reconstitution after alpha-beta-depleted transplantation in children. Unique molecular identifiers tagged the TCRbeta library. TCRdb analysed the PCR reads with MiXCR anew, one entry per CDR3 protein. The repertoire holds 490,000 or so distinct CDR3 sequences, with around 13% as singletons. This clonotype occurred a few times. Trimming removed 4 bases at V and 4 bases at J, with 15 bases between. Germline V gives CDR1 SGHTA, CDR2 FQGNSA. CDR3 length: 15 amino acids. This chain links TRBV7-2 with TRBJ2-3; weak D call: TRBD1 (5 bases). The source of this sequence is a human donor who donated a stem cell graft to a child with combined immunodeficiency. The sample was PBMCs from the stem cell graft donor, taken from the stem cell graft. CDR3 nucleotides: TGTGCCAGCAGCTCCCGTGGGGCGCTCCCAGATACGCAGTATTTT. Amino acids: CASSSRGALPDTQYF.